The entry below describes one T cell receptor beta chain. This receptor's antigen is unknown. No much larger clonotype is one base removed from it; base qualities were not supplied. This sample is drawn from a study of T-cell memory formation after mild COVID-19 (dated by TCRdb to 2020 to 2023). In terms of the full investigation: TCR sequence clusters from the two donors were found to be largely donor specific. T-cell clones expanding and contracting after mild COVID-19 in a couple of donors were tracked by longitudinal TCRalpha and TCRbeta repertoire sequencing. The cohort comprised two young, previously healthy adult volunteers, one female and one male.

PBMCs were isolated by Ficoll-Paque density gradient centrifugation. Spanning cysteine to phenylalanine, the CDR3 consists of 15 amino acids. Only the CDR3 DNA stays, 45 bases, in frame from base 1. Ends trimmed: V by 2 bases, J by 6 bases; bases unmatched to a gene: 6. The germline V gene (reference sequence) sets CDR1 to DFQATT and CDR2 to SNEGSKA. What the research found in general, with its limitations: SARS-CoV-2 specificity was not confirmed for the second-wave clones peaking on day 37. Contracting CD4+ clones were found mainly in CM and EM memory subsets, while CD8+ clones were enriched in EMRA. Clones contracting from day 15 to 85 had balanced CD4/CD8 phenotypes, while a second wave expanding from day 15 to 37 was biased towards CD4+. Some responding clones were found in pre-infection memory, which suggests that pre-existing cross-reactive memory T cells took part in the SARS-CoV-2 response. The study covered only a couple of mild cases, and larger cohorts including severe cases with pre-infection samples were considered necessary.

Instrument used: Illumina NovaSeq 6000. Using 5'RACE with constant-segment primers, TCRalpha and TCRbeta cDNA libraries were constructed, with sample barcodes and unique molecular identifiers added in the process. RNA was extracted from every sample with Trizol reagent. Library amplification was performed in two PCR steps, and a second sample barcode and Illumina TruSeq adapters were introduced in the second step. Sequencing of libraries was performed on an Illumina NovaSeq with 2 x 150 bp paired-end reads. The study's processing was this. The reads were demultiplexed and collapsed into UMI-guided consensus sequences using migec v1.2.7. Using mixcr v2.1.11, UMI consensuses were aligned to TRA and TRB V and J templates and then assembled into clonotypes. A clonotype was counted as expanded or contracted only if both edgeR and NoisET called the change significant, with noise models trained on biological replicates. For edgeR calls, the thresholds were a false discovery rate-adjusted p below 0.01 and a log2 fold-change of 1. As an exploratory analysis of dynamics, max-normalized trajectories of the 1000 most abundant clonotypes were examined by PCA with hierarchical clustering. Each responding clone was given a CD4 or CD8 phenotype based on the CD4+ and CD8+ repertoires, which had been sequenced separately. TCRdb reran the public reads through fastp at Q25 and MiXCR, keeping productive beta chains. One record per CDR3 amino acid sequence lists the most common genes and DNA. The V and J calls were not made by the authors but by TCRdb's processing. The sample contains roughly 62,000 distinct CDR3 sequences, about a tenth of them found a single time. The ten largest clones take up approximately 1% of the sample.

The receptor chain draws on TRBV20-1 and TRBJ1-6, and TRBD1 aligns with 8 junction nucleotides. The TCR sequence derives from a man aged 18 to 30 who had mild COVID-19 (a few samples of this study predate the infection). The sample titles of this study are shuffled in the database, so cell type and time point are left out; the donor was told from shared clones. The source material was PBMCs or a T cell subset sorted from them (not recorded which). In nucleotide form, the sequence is TGCAGTGCTAGACGGCAGGGGGCGCTTAATTCACCCCTCCACTTT. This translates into CSARRQGALNSPLHF.